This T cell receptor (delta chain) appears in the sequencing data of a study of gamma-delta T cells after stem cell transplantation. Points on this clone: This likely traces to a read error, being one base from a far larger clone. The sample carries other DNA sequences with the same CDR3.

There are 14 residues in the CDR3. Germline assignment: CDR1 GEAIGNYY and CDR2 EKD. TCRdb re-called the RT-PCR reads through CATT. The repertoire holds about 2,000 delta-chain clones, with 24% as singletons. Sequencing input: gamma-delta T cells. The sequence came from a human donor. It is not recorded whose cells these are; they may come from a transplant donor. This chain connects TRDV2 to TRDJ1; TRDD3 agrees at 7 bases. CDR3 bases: TGTGCCTGTGACACCGTACTGGGGCCCGATAAACTCATCTTC. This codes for CACDTVLGPDKLIF.